This TCR beta chain was identified in a study of cytomegalovirus exposure and HLA in healthy donors listed by TCRdb under 2017. As for the study more broadly: According to an earlier analysis of 450 to 650 of the donors, some 170 million T cells yielded 90 million to 140 million unique TCR beta sequences and 250 to 350 Gb of sequence data. Roughly 300 gigabases of sequencing data and some 85 million unique TCR sequences were included in an early release covering roughly 600 HLA-typed donors. Of the roughly 400 genotyped donors, approximately 83% fell in the genetic ancestry cluster associated with self-reported Caucasian donors. The study aimed to test whether cataloging public T cell receptors could reveal signatures of past pathogen exposure. The study used immunosequencing to profile the T cell repertoires of more than 650 subjects and linked those repertoires to cytomegalovirus serostatus. In addition to the first cohort of 650 to 800 subjects, a separate validation cohort of 130 or so different subjects was used. To predict cytomegalovirus infection status, the study combined high-throughput TCR immunosequencing, statistical association of individual TCRs with disease status, and machine learning. A later analysis re-analyzed previously published TCR beta repertoires from several hundred donors and added high-resolution HLA genotyping to study TCR occurrence patterns. In the later analysis, no new phenotypic data were used to find candidate immune exposures; instead, reliance was placed on TCR beta sequences and their occurrence across donors. In an earlier analysis of 550 to 700 of the donors, high-throughput TCR beta sequencing was used to judge whether each TCR beta V gene segment behaved as functional or pseudogenic. Alongside the repertoire data, information on donor age, sex, ethnicity and CMV serostatus was compiled. A later genetic analysis used genome-wide SNP genotypes for about 65% of the 666 donors, treating that subset as a discovery cohort. All discovery cohort repertoires had been generated on a single sequencing platform. HLA typing included class I and class II loci at four-digit resolution. Typing coverage differed by locus: A, B, C, DRB1 and DQB1 were typed in about 620-640 donors, DQA1 in about 550, DPA1 in some 570, and DPB1 in just under 490. Because of strong linkage in the cohort, roughly five DR-DQ haplotypes were treated as single units for association and clustering. Among almost 400 genotyped donors of the cohort, an average of about 240,000 unique TCR beta nucleotide sequences were sequenced per donor, approximately 20% of them non-productive. General study outcomes and caveats: The authors suggested that the approach could potentially be extended to other disease states and immunological phenotypes. Some IMGT-functional V segments, including TRBV6-2 and TRBV6-3, could not be told apart with the 87-base-pair reads, so those segments were excluded. In both the original and validation cohorts, the classifier was reported to diagnose cytomegalovirus status with high specificity and sensitivity. In a later analysis, HLA-associated TCR beta chains were found to be more clonally expanded and to have lower generation probabilities than equally common non-associated chains. In a later analysis, several top co-occurrence clusters were reported to appear linked to parvovirus B19, influenza, CMV and Epstein-Barr virus. A later analysis found that most CMV-associated TCR beta chains appeared HLA-restricted, with HLA associations seemingly driven largely by CMV exposure. A later analysis found that TCR association rates varied across HLA loci, with DRB1 alleles showing the most associated TCRs and HLA-C alleles the fewest. In the study, approximately 150 TCR beta chains were listed as associated with cytomegalovirus. Because HLA typing was unavailable for some donors at each locus, only the typed subset was used in association tests. A further reported finding was that TCR beta sequences accurately predicted the HLA-A and HLA-B alleles for most subjects in the first cohort. An association between a missense DCLRE1C variant and V-gene and J-gene trimming of TCR beta chains was found in a later genetic analysis and replicated in an independent cohort. Roughly uniform sequencing depth across donors was assumed in presence/absence analyses, although this assumption may not hold. Only TCR beta chains were sequenced in this cohort, and the absence of alpha or paired-chain data limited detectable features. Most TCR sequences were seen in very few donors, while some public TCRs were found in many individuals. Linkage disequilibrium might explain the correlated functional status among segregating V segments, but an unknown experimental factor could not be ruled out. A cluster of highly shared sequence variants was judged likely to be a technical artifact of the sequencing pipeline. For the cohort, immune exposure information was limited to CMV serostatus. About 17 rarely observed V segments, including chromosome 9 orphons, were excluded from the earlier analysis of a few hundred of the donors because counts were too low. In a later genetic analysis, fewer N-insertions in productive TCRs were reported among donors in an Asian-associated ancestry cluster than the 666-donor mean. In vitro tests confirmed that a few of the cytomegalovirus-associated TCR beta chains recognize cytomegalovirus antigens. When HLA alleles, especially DR and DQ, strongly co-occurred, attributing TCR associations to individual alleles was difficult. A later analysis associated 17,000 or so TCR beta sequences with specific HLA alleles at a false discovery rate of 0.05. An earlier analysis of around 600 of the donors showed that most TCR beta V segments appeared in productive rearrangements either about 90% or about 30% of the time, which broadly matched IMGT annotations.

Germline trimming: 3 bases from V, 12 bases from J; junction bases outside gene matches: 14. The CDR3 holds 15 amino acids from the cysteine to the phenylalanine. Of all the DNA, just the CDR3 is kept, 45 bases in frame from base 1. CDR1 is given as GTSNPN and CDR2 as SVGIG, both from the germline V gene (reference sequence). The cohort comprised some 730 healthy bone marrow donors. At the time of sampling, all cohort members were nominally healthy, though unrecorded immune exposures were likely present. The donor was CMV seropositive and was included in the group of around 300 seropositive cohort members. Each donor provided a peripheral blood sample, and peripheral blood mononuclear cells were used for TCR beta sequencing. The Qiagen DNeasy Blood Extraction Kit was used to extract genomic DNA from the blood cell samples. Libraries were prepared through the immunoSEQ multiplex PCR assay. The multiplex PCR relied on a mix of 60 forward primers for TCR Vbeta segments and 13 reverse primers for TCR Jbeta segments. The CDR3 region of rearranged TCR beta genes was amplified from genomic DNA by a multiplex PCR assay. Amplified TCR beta libraries were sequenced as 87-base-pair reads on the Illumina HiSeq System. The paper's processing steps were these. Across the 700 or so repertoires, a later analysis counted 60 million to 90 million unique TCR beta chains, roughly 11 million of which were shared by at least two donors. Raw reads were error-corrected and collapsed into unique sequences with a nearest-neighbor algorithm that merged closely related sequences to remove PCR and sequencing errors. To assign V, D and J gene segments, CDR3 sequences were aligned to IMGT reference sequences. For a sequence to be retained, a match of at least six nucleotides was required to both a V gene segment and a J gene segment. Rearrangements were called productive when the CDR3 lacked stop codons and stayed in frame with V and J; all others were non-productive. CDR3 was defined according to IMGT convention as the region running from the second conserved V-encoded cysteine to the conserved J-encoded phenylalanine. In an earlier analysis of 587 of the donors, sequences lacking an unambiguous match to a single V gene segment were excluded. In an earlier analysis of roughly 500 of the donors, V segments were called functional above 56.7% productive rearrangements and were called segregating when the between-donor standard deviation exceeded 5%. To diagnose cytomegalovirus status from the catalog of TCR beta chain sequences, a statistical classification framework was built. A later analysis assigned V and J genes by comparing TCR nucleotide sequences with IMGT/GENE-DB human TR gene sequences. Using the TCRdist pipeline, a later analysis assigned CDR3 sequences along with most-parsimonious VDJ recombination scenarios. A later analysis defined each TCR beta chain by its CDR3 amino acid sequence plus V-gene family, and excluded reads lacking a unique V-gene family. To address suspected cross-contamination and a sequencing artifact, a later analysis removed under 600 highly shared, low-generation-probability nucleotide sequences. In a later analysis, a clonal expansion index for each public chain was calculated from normalized within-repertoire ranks of inferred template counts. Generation probabilities in a later analysis came from a VDJ recombination model fitted to out-of-frame rearrangements, and those results were checked against IGoR. A later analysis scored TCR-TCR, TCR-HLA and TCR-CMV co-occurrence with hypergeometric tests, applying a repertoire-size bias correction to TCR pairs. In a later analysis, false discovery rates were estimated by permuting HLA or CMV assignments 20 times. A later analysis grouped co-occurring TCRs with DBSCAN, adding TCRdist sequence similarity when clustering within HLA-allele-positive subsets. Co-occurrence clustering excluded repertoires with fewer than 30,000 or more than 120,000 public chains, plus five with anomalous nucleotide sharing. TCRdb took over this immuneACCESS table, retaining in-frame rearrangements with V and J assigned. Such tables are incomplete; in checked studies, under half of the missing clones stem from an unresolved V gene, and the remainder is unexplained. V and J calls and clone size are as listed in that table; D and trimming were resolved from the DNA. This sample holds around 100,000 clones; roughly 78% were observed only once. The top ten clonotypes cover 4% to 5.5% of the sample.

Regarding this clone: There is no known antigen for this receptor. Base qualities are missing; no much larger clone stands one base away. The same CDR3 also results from other DNA sequences found in this sample.

The sequenced sample was PBMCs. The V and J genes are TRBV30 and TRBJ2-1, with TRBD1 identical over 10 junction bases. This TCR derives from a male donor in good health and CMV-seropositive. The nucleotide sequence reads as follows: TGTGCCTGGAGGACGGGACAGGGGAGTTTTATTGGGCAGTTCTTC. Its protein product is CAWRTGQGSFIGQFF.